Here is one T cell receptor beta chain with its context. Antigen: not known. This entry comes from a study of Ad26.COV2.S vaccination and SARS-CoV-2 variants. Turning to the study itself: Ad26.COV2.S given intramuscularly, once or twice 56 days apart.

Treatment reported: some 20 received Ad26.COV2.S at low or high dose, single or two shots; 5 received placebo; per-sample allocation not given. Sample collection was performed on day 63 after the first vaccine or placebo injection. Assay: immunoSEQ multiplex PCR; the TCRdb copy retains only in-frame clones and omits some. The data contain more than 250,000 clones, around 87% of them singletons. Study-level points and caveats: Analytic work on TCR breadth and depth might have understated the full extent of total T cell responses.

From germline, CDR1 is SGHTA and CDR2 FQGNSA. The CDR3 is 13 residues long. The germline V and J ends were trimmed by 1 base and 1 base, with 2 bases remaining between them. The chain combines TRBV7-2 with TRBJ2-1; D unclear. The specimen comprised peripheral blood, sampled in a trial of Ad26.COV2.S vaccine versus placebo. The receptor was isolated from a person aged 18-65 years who received the Ad26.COV2.S COVID-19 vaccine or a placebo. CDR3 sequence (DNA): TGTGCCAGCAGCTTAGATTCCTACAATGAGCAGTTCTTC. Translated: CASSLDSYNEQFF.